The subject of this entry is one T cell receptor beta chain. The CDR3 length is 13 residues. V was trimmed by 1 base and J by 6 bases, leaving 7 bases between them. Germline V lookup: CDR1 LNHDA, CDR2 SQIVND (reference sequence). Treatment in this sample: approximately 18 received Ad26.COV2.S at low or high dose, single or two shots; about 5 received placebo; per-sample allocation not given. At day 63 after the first vaccine or placebo injection, samples were drawn. This specimen belongs to a study of Ad26.COV2.S vaccination and SARS-CoV-2 variants. TCRdb keeps only in-frame clones here, not all; method: immunoSEQ multiplex PCR. The sample consists of fewer than 900,000 clones, 89% of them appearing once.

This sequence joins TRBV19 and TRBJ2-4; D might be TRBD1 (5 bases). The sequenced sample was peripheral blood, obtained in a trial of Ad26.COV2.S vaccine versus placebo. The source of this sequence is a person between 18 and 65 years old who received the Ad26.COV2.S COVID-19 vaccine or a placebo. CDR3 sequence reads: CASSIARGNIQYF. The DNA for the CDR3 is TGTGCCAGTAGTATAGCTAGGGGAAACATTCAGTACTTC.